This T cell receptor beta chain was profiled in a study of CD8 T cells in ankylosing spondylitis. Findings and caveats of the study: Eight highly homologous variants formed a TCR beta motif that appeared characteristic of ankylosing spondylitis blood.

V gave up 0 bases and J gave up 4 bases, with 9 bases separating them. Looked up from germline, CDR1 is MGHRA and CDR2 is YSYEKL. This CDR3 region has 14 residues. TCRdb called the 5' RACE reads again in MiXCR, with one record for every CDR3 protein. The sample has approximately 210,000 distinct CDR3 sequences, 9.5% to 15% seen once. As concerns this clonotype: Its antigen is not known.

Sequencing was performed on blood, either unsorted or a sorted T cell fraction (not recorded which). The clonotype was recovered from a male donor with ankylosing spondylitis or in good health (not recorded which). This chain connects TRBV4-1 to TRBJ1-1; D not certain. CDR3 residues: CASSQDQVRTEAFF. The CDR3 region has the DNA TGCGCCAGCAGCCAAGATCAAGTCCGCACTGAAGCTTTCTTT.